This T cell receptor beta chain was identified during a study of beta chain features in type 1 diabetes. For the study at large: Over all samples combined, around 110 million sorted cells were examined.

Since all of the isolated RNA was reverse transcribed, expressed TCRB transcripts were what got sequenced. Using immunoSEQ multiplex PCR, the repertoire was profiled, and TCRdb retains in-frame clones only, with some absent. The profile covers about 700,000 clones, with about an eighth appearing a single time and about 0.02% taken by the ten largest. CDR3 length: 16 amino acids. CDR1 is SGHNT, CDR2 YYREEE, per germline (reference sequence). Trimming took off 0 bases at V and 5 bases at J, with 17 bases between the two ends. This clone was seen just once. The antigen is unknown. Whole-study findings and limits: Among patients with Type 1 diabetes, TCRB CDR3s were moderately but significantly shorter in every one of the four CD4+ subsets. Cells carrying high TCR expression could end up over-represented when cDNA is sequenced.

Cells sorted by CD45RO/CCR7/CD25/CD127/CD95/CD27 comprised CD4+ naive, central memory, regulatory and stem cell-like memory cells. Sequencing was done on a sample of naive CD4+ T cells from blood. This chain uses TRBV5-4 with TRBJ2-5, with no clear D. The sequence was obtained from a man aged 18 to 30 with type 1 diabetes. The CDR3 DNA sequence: TGTGCCAGCAGCTTGGACTCCGACACCTTGAGGGAGACCCAGTACTTC. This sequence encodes CASSLDSDTLRETQYF.